The TCR beta chain described here comes from a study of T cell responses to AZD1222 COVID-19 vaccine. Second doses at about 4 or about 12 weeks were pooled. General study points: The study found vaccine-associated CD4 TCRs spanning spike, dominant at 160-218 and 743-854.

Looked up from germline, CDR1 is MRHNA and CDR2 is SNTAGT. This CDR3 comprises 13 residues. V was shortened by 8 bases and J by 1 base, with 11 bases between the two germline ends. On this clone itself: Its specificity is unknown.

Clones were read by immunoSEQ multiplex PCR, and TCRdb kept only the in-frame ones, dropping some. This table has some 70,000 clones, about 80% appearing once. This specimen consisted of peripheral blood, obtained 28 days after the second AZD1222 dose. This rearrangement joins TRBV6-4 to TRBJ1-2; D remains unclear. The TCR was taken from an adult who received the AZD1222 COVID-19 vaccine. CDR3 DNA sequence: TGTGCCAGCTCGCGCGGGCTTAACTATGGCTACACCTTC. It translates to CASSRGLNYGYTF.